These 19 T cell receptor beta chains were sequenced from one sample in a study of stem cell transplantation in POMP-related autoinflammatory disease. TCRdb's copy holds only in-frame clones and misses some; the assay was immunoSEQ multiplex PCR. This repertoire shows roughly 28,000 clones, approximately 85% found once; its top ten account for around 2.4%. The sequencing used CD4+ T cells from PBMCs, collected before stem cell transplantation. Source of these receptors: a human donor with POMP-related autoinflammation and immune dysregulation (PRAID).

The V gene is TRBV4-2, the J gene TRBJ2-7; either TRBD1 or TRBD2 may supply D (5 bases each). V lost 4 bases, J lost 0 bases, and 13 bases lay in between. The CDR3 contains 15 residues. Germline-derived CDR1 and CDR2 are LGHNA and YNFKEQ. CDR3 in DNA: TGTGCCAGCAGCCCCCGGGACGGACTCTCCTACGAGCAGTACTTC. Translating it yields CASSPRDGLSYEQYF.

The chain combines TRBV7-2 with TRBJ2-7; the D call may be TRBD1 or TRBD2 (5 bases each). CDR3 length: 14 residues. Trimming shortened V by 7 bases and J by 12 bases, and 25 bases separated the two germline ends. Germline loops: CDR1 SGHTA, CDR2 FQGNSA. CDR3 region: CASKEGATGLGLYF. CDR3 nucleotide sequence: TGTGCCAGCAAAGAAGGGGCCACGGGGCTGGGTTTGTACTTC. Filled out from reference TRBV7-2 and TRBJ2-7, the complete variable domain reads GAGVSQSPSNKVTEKGKDVELRCDPISGHTALYWYRQSLGQGLEFLIYFQGNSAPDKSGLPSDRFSAERTGGSVSTLTIQRTQQEDSAVYLCASKEGATGLGLYFGPGTRLTVT.

The chain has TRBV7-8 and TRBJ1-2, with TRBD1 as a possible D gene (6 bases). The germline gives CDR1 SGHVS, CDR2 FQNEAQ. Trimming stripped 5 bases from V and 7 bases from J, with 17 bases between. The CDR3 runs 14 residues. CDR3 sequence: CASSISRDKGGYTF. In DNA form, the CDR3 reads TGTGCCAGCAGCATAAGCCGGGACAAAGGTGGCTACACCTTC.

V is TRBV4-1 and J is TRBJ2-3; D is uncertain. The CDR3 runs 14 residues. Trimming pared 0 bases from V and 6 bases from J, leaving 10 bases between. Germline CDR1 is MGHRA and CDR2 is YSYEKL. This CDR3 reads CASSQDIVLDTQYF. For the CDR3, the DNA is TGCGCCAGCAGCCAAGATATTGTGTTGGATACGCAGTATTTT.

A single count supports this clone. This chain's CDR3 is CASSSPGLNTEAFF. In DNA, the CDR3 is TGTGCCAGCAGCTCCCCCGGCCTGAACACTGAAGCTTTCTTT. This sequence joins TRBV5-7 and TRBJ1-1, with D unresolved. TRBV5-7 is an ORF; its function is uncertain. The V gene lost 3 bases and the J gene lost 0 bases, with 9 bases spanning the gap. The CDR3 consists of 14 residues.

The CDR3 protein is CASRPPTGTGSYNEQFF. The CDR3 DNA reads as TGTGCCAGCAGGCCCCCGACAGGTACAGGCTCCTACAATGAGCAGTTCTTC. This sequence joins TRBV2 and TRBJ2-1; weak D call: TRBD1 (6 bases). V shed 6 bases and J shed 0 bases, with 18 bases lying between them. Per germline, CDR1 SNHLY and CDR2 FYNNEI. This CDR3 region has 17 residues.

This chain connects TRBV28 to TRBJ1-5, with D perhaps matching TRBD1 (6 bases). This CDR3 comprises 17 residues. V was pared by 1 base and J by 0 bases, with 13 bases between. Germline CDR1 and CDR2: MDHEN and SYDVKM. Here the CDR3 DNA reads TGTGCCAGCAGTTTATTAAGCCGGGACATTAGCAATCAGCCCCAGCATTTT. This translates into CASSLLSRDISNQPQHF.

V and J are TRBV14 and TRBJ2-1, with TRBD2 matching 11 bases. The CDR3 covers 17 residues. The ends lost 4 bases at V and 15 bases at J; junction bases unmatched: 20. The V gene's germline CDR1 is SGHDN and CDR2 FVKESK. CDR3 protein: CASSRPGTSGGSVTLFF. The CDR3 DNA reads as TGTGCCAGCAGCCGACCTGGGACTAGCGGCGGGAGTGTTACGTTGTTCTTC.

This chain uses TRBV12-5 with TRBJ2-2; the match to TRBD2 covers 8 bases. CDR3 length: 15 residues. The V gene end was trimmed by 5 bases and the J gene end by 5 bases; junction bases not matched to a gene: 7. In germline, CDR1 is LGHNT, CDR2 FRNRAP. The CDR3 nucleotides read TGTGCTAGTGGTGCCCGGGGGGGTAGGACCGGGGAGCTGTTTTTT. This sequence encodes CASGARGGRTGELFF.

J is TRBJ2-5 and V is TRBV6-5; maybe TRBD2 (7 bases). CDR1 is MNHEY and CDR2 is SVGAGI in the germline V gene. CDR3 size: 13 residues. Trimming shortened V by 6 bases and J by 4 bases, and 12 bases separated the two germline ends. CDR3 bases: TGTGCCAGCAGCCAACGGGGGGCAGAGACCCAGTACTTC. The encoded protein is CASSQRGAETQYF.

V and J are TRBV10-3 and TRBJ2-2, with D maybe TRBD2 (5 bases). V gave up 0 bases and J gave up 6 bases, with 8 bases separating them. Germline V gene sequence: CDR1 ENHRY, CDR2 SYGVKD. The CDR3 runs 14 residues. CDR3 residues: CAISESTEAGELFF. The CDR3 DNA reads TGTGCCATCAGTGAGTCGACGGAGGCCGGGGAGCTGTTTTTT.

The genes are TRBV7-9 and TRBJ2-2, with 10 bases identical to TRBD2. The CDR3 contains 15 residues. V shed 6 bases, J shed 4 bases, and the junction held 5 bases outside the gene matches. Germline CDR1 SEHNR, CDR2 FQNEAQ (reference sequence). The CDR3 DNA follows: TGTGCCAGCAGTCGTAGCGGGGGGTTCACCGGGGAGCTGTTTTTT. Translated, it gives CASSRSGGFTGELFF.

The gene calls are TRBV11-2 and TRBJ2-7; D might be TRBD2 (6 bases). Germline CDR1 reads SGHAT; CDR2 reads FQNNGV. V lost 0 bases, J lost 3 bases, and 12 bases lay in between. This CDR3 contains 15 residues. CDR3 DNA sequence: TGTGCCAGCAGCTTAGAGACGGGAGACCTCTACGAGCAGTACTTC. Its translation: CASSLETGDLYEQYF.

CDR3 nucleotides: TGTGCCTGGAATGGGCCGGGACTGGACTCCGAGCAGTACTTC. Residues: CAWNGPGLDSEQYF. The J gene is TRBJ2-7, the V gene TRBV30; a weak D match, TRBD2 (6 bases). Deletions cut 4 bases from V and 6 bases from J, with 19 bases between. The CDR3 has 14 residues. CDR1 GTSNPN and CDR2 SVGIG come from the germline V gene (reference sequence).

This sequence joins TRBV9 and TRBJ2-1, with D possibly TRBD2 on 5 matching bases. The length of the CDR3 is 15 residues. Germline V CDR1 and CDR2: SGDLS, YYNGEE. Trimming took 0 bases from V and 8 from J, leaving 15 bases between them. The CDR3 nucleotides are TGTGCCAGCAGCGTAGATGCGAATCCGGGGTATGAGCAGTTCTTC. Protein: CASSVDANPGYEQFF.

CDR3: CASTLIQDRGMDTQYF. CDR3 DNA sequence: TGTGCCAGCACCCTAATTCAGGACAGGGGGATGGATACGCAGTATTTT. This chain uses TRBV7-3 with TRBJ2-3; 10 bases line up with TRBD1. With V trimmed by 7 bases and J by 6 bases, 13 bases remained unmatched. CDR1 and CDR2 (germline): SGHTA, FQGTGA. The CDR3 has 16 residues. Filled out from reference TRBV7-3 and TRBJ2-3, the complete variable domain reads GAGVSQTPSNKVTEKGKYVELRCDPISGHTALYWYRQSLGQGPEFLIYFQGTGAADDSGLPNDRFFAVRPEGSVSTLKIQRTERGDSAVYLCASTLIQDRGMDTQYFGPGTRLTVL.

The chain joins TRBV5-1 to TRBJ2-6; TRBD2 might be the D (6 bases). The CDR3 is made up of 18 amino acids. V was clipped by 0 bases and J by 0 bases, with 13 bases between them. Per the germline V gene, CDR1 is SGHRS and CDR2 is YFSETQ. CDR3: CASSLGGLPSSGANVLTF. The DNA of the CDR3 is TGCGCCAGCAGCTTGGGAGGACTACCCAGCTCTGGGGCCAACGTCCTGACTTTC. The full variable domain, with the rest looked up from reference TRBV5-1 and TRBJ2-6, is KAGVTQTPRYLIKTRGQQVTLSCSPISGHRSVSWYQQTPGQGLQFLFEYFSETQRNKGNFPGRFSGRQFSNSRSEMNVSTLELGDSALYLCASSLGGLPSSGANVLTFGAGSRLTVL.

V usage is TRBV6-1 and J usage is TRBJ2-7; no clear D gene. Trimming removed 7 bases from V and 5 bases from J, with 12 bases in between. CDR3 length: 12 amino acids. Per the germline V gene, CDR1 is MNHNS and CDR2 is SASEGT. For the CDR3, the DNA is TGTGCCAGCAACCCCGCCGGACACGAGCAGTACTTC. Encoded protein: CASNPAGHEQYF.

The J gene is TRBJ1-5, the V gene TRBV28; D is undetermined. CDR3 length: 12 amino acids. Trimming stripped 6 bases from V and 9 bases from J, with 12 bases between. CDR1 and CDR2 (germline): MDHEN, SYDVKM. Written as DNA, the CDR3 is TGTGCCAGCAGCCCCCTTGACCCGCCCCAGCATTTT. This codes for CASSPLDPPQHF.